The 9 T cell receptor beta chains reported below all come from one sample, sequenced in a study of T-cell memory formation after mild COVID-19. MiXCR, applied by TCRdb to the 5' RACE reads, yields one record per CDR3 protein. In the table there are some 300,000 distinct CDR3 sequences, more than 20% of which are singletons. Sequenced sample: PBMCs or a T cell subset sorted from them (not recorded which). All receptors come from a young man who had mild COVID-19 (a few samples of this study predate the infection). Cell type and time point are not known.

In this sample, this clonotype turned up a few times. CDR3 region: CASSVKGTSGVYNEQFF. In nucleotides, the CDR3 is TGCGCCAGCAGTGTAAAAGGGACTAGCGGGGTTTACAATGAGCAGTTCTTC. The chain uses TRBV10-2 and TRBJ2-1; 13 bases match TRBD2. Germline V gives CDR1 WSHSY, CDR2 SAAADI. The ends lost 4 bases at V and 4 bases at J; junction bases unmatched: 7. The CDR3 has 17 residues.

This clonotype turned up a few times. The chain employs TRBV7-7 and TRBJ2-1, with TRBD2 matching 7 bases. The V segment lost 5 bases and the J segment 0 bases; nucleotides outside the gene matches: 7. The germline CDR1 and CDR2 sequences are SSHAT and FNYEAQ (reference sequence). CDR3 length: 16 amino acids. The CDR3 protein is CASSLTSRSSYNEQFF. The DNA of the CDR3 is TGTGCCAGCAGCCTGACTAGCCGGAGCTCCTACAATGAGCAGTTCTTC.

This clonotype was seen more than once but under ten times. The chain links TRBV6-4 to TRBJ2-1, with D unclear. Germline assignment: CDR1 MRHNA and CDR2 SNTAGT. With 0 bases removed from V and 6 bases from J, the gap between germline ends came to 18 bases. The CDR3 is 17 amino acids. DNA for the CDR3: TGTGCCAGCAGTGACTCGAGGCTGGATAGTGTGTCCAATGAGCAGTTCTTC. This translates into CASSDSRLDSVSNEQFF.

This clonotype was counted many times. This sequence joins TRBV7-3 and TRBJ1-1, with 7 bases matching TRBD1. V lost 4 bases, J lost 1 base, and 3 bases stayed unmatched. Germline V lookup: CDR1 SGHTA, CDR2 FQGTGA. The CDR3 extends over 14 amino acids. The CDR3 loop reads CASSSGTANTEAFF. The CDR3 DNA reads TGTGCCAGCAGCTCCGGGACAGCGAACACTGAAGCTTTCTTT. Using reference TRBV7-3 and TRBJ1-1 for the parts outside the CDR3, the full variable domain is GAGVSQTPSNKVTEKGKYVELRCDPISGHTALYWYRQSLGQGPEFLIYFQGTGAADDSGLPNDRFFAVRPEGSVSTLKIQRTERGDSAVYLCASSSGTANTEAFFGQGTRLTVV.

V usage is TRBV7-2 and J usage is TRBJ1-2; D uncertain. Trimming took 2 bases from V and 9 from J, leaving 16 bases between them. Germline V lookup: CDR1 SGHTA, CDR2 FQGNSA. The CDR3 spans 14 residues. The CDR3: CASSLRYTDRSYTF. CDR3 in DNA: TGTGCCAGCAGCTTACGGTATACAGATAGGAGCTACACCTTC.

This chain links TRBV12-3 or TRBV12-4 with TRBJ1-3; D not certain. The CDR3 contains 15 residues. V was pared by 2 bases and J by 0 bases, with 8 bases between. The CDR3 region is CASSLPRGSGNTIYF. The CDR3 bases are TGTGCCAGCAGTTTACCGCGGGGCTCTGGAAACACCATATATTTT.

The table lists this clonotype with a few counts. This chain links TRBV28 with TRBJ1-1; 11 positions agree with TRBD1. CDR3 length: 15 amino acids. Germline trimming cut 4 bases from V and 4 bases from J; bases unmatched to any gene: 5. Per germline, CDR1 MDHEN and CDR2 SYDVKM. CDR3 amino acids: CASSSIGTGGTEAFF. The CDR3 DNA sequence: TGTGCCAGCAGTTCGATAGGGACAGGGGGCACTGAAGCTTTCTTT. Full variable domain (outside the CDR3, taken from reference TRBV28 and TRBJ1-1): DVKVTQSSRYLVKRTGEKVFLECVQDMDHENMFWYRQDPGLGLRLIYFSYDVKMKEKGDIPEGYSVSREKKERFSLILESASTNQTSMYLCASSSIGTGGTEAFFGQGTRLTVV.

This chain links TRBV5-1 with TRBJ2-1; D might be TRBD2 (6 bases). V gave up 0 bases and J gave up 7 bases, with 11 bases separating them. The CDR3 spans 14 residues. Germline lookup yields CDR1 SGHRS and CDR2 YFSETQ. Written as DNA, the CDR3 is TGCGCCAGCAGCTTGGTGGGACTGCCAAATGAGCAGTTCTTC. This sequence encodes CASSLVGLPNEQFF.

This clonotype was seen only a few times. This chain links TRBV7-2 with TRBJ2-6; D is unresolved. The CDR3 has 15 amino acids. Deletions cut 1 base from V and 1 base from J, with 5 bases between. From germline, CDR1 is SGHTA and CDR2 FQGNSA. The CDR3 bases are TGTGCCAGCAGCTTAGATCGGTCTGGGGCCAACGTCCTGACTTTC. It codes for CASSLDRSGANVLTF.